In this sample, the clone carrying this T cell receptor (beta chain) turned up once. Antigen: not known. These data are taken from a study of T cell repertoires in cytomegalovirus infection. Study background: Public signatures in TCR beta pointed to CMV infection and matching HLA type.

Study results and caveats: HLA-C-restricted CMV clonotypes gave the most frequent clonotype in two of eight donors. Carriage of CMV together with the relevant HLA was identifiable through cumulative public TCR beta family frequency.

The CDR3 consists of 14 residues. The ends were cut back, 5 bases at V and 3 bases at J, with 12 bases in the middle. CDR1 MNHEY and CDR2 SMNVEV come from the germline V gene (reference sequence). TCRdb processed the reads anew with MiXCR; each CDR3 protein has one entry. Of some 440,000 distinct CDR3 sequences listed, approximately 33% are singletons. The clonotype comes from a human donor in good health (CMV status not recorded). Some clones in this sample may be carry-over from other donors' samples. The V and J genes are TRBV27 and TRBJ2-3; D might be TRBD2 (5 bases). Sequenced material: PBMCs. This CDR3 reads CASSTSGETDTQYF. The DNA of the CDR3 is TGTGCCAGCAGTACCTCCGGGGAGACAGATACGCAGTATTTT.